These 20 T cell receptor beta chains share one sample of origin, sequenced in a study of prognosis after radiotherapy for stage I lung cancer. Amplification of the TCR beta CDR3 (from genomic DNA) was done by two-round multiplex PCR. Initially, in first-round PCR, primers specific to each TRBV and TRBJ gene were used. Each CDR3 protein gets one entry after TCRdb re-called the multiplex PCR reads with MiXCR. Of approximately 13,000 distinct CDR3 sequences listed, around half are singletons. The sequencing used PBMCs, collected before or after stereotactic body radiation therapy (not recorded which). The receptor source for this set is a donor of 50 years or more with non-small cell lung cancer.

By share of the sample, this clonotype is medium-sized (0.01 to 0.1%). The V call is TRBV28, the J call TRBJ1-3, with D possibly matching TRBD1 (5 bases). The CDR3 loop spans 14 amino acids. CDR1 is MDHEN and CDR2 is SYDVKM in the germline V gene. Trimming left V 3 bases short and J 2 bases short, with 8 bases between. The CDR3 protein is CASSLRGAGNTIYF. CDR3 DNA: TGTGCCAGCAGTTTGAGGGGAGCTGGAAACACCATATATTTT.

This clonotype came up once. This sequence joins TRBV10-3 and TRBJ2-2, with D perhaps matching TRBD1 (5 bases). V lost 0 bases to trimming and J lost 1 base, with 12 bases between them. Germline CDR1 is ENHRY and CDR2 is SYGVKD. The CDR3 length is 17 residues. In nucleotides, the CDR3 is TGTGCCATCAGTGAGTCTCCCCGGACACTGAACACCGGGGAGCTGTTTTTT. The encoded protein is CAISESPRTLNTGELFF.

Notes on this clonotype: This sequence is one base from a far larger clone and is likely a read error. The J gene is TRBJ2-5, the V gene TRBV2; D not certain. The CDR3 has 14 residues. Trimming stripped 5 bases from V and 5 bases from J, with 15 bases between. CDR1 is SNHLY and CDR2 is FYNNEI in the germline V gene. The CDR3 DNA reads TGTGCCAGCAGTTCCCCGGGCACGGAGGAGACCCAGTACTTC. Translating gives CASSSPGTEETQYF.

In nucleotides, the CDR3 is TGTGCCAGCAGTGAGGGGGGGGTTGTGGAGCAGTACTTC. Its translation is CASSEGGVVEQYF. The chain recombines TRBV6-2 or TRBV6-3 with TRBJ2-7; a weak D match, TRBD2 (7 bases). The CDR3 length is 13 residues. V dropped 5 bases and J dropped 7 bases, with 15 bases sitting between them. Germline V lookup: CDR1 MNHEY, CDR2 SVGEGT.

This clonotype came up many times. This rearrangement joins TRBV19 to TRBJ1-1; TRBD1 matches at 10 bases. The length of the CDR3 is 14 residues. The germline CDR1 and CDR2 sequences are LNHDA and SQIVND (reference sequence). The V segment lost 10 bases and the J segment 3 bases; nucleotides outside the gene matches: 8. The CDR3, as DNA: TGTGCCACCAGACAGGGGGCGGGGGACACTGAAGCTTTCTTT. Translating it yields CATRQGAGDTEAFF.

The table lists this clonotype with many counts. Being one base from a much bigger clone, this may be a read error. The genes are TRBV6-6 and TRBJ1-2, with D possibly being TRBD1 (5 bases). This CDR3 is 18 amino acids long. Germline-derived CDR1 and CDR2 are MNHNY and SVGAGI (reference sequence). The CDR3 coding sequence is TGTGCCAACAGTTACTCGATAATGTCTGCAGGGAGTAACTATGGCTACACCTTC. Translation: CANSYSIMSAGSNYGYTF.

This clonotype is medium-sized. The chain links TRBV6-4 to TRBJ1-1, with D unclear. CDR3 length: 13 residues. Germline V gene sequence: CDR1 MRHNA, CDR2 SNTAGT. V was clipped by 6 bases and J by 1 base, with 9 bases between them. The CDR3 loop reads CASRYATNTEAFF. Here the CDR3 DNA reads TGTGCCAGCAGGTATGCCACGAACACTGAAGCTTTCTTT.

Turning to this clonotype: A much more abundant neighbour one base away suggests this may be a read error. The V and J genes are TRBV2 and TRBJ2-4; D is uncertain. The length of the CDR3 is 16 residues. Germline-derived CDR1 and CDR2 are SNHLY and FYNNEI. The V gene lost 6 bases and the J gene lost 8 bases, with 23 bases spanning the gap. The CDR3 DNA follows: TGTGCCAGCAGCCCCGAGGTGGTAGGCCTTAGGGACATTCAGTACTTC. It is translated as CASSPEVVGLRDIQYF.

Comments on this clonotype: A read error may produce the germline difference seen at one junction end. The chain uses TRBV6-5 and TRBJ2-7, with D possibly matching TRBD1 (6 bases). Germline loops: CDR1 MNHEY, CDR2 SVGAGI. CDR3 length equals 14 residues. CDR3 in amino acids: CASSLVGRGNDQYF. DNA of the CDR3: TGTGCCAGCAGTTTAGTCGGCAGGGGTAACGATCAGTACTTC.

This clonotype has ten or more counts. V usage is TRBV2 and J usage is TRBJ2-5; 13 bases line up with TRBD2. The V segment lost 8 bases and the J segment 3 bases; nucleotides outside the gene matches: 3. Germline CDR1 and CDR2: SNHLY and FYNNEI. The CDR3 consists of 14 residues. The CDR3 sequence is CASSGTSGEETQYF. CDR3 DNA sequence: TGTGCCAGCTCCGGGACTAGCGGGGAAGAGACCCAGTACTTC.

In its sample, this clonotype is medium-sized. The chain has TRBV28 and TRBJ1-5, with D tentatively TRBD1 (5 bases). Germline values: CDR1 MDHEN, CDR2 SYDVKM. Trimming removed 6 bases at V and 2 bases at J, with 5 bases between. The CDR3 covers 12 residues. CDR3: CASRGGNQPQHF. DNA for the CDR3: TGTGCCAGCAGGGGGGGCAATCAGCCCCAGCATTTT.

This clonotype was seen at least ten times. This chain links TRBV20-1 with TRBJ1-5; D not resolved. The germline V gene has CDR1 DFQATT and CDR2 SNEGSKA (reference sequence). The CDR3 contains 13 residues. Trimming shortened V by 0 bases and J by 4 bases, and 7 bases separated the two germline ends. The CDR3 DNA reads TGCAGTGCTAGAGATTGGCAGAATCAGCCCCAGCATTTT. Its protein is CSARDWQNQPQHF.

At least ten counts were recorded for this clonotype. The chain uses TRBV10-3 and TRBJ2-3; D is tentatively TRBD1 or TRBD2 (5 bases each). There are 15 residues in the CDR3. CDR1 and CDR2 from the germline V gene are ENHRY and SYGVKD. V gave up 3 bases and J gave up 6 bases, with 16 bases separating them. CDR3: CAISEVTGGSDTQYF. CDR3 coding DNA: TGTGCCATCAGTGAAGTAACAGGAGGATCGGATACGCAGTATTTT.

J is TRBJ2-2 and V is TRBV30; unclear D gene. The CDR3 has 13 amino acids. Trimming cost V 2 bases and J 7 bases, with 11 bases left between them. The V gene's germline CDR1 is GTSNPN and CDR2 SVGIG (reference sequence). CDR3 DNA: TGTGCCTGGAGTAGAAACCTAGGCGGGGAGCTGTTTTTT. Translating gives CAWSRNLGGELFF.

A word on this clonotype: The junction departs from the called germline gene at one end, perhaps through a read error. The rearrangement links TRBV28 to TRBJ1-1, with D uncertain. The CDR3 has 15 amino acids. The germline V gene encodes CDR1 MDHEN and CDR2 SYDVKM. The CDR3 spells CASIWSVKMNTVAFF. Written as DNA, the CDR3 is TGTGCCAGCATTTGGAGTGTCAAGATGAACACTGTAGCTTTCTTT.

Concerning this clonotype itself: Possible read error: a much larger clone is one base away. Here the CDR3 DNA reads TGTGCCAGCGGCCCGCGGGGGGCCAGCACAGATACGCAGTATTTT. The encoded protein is CASGPRGASTDTQYF. This chain connects TRBV6-2 or TRBV6-3 to TRBJ2-3; 8 nucleotides match TRBD2. This CDR3 region has 15 residues. Trimming took 8 bases from V and 0 from J; bases not matched to a gene: 7. Germline values: CDR1 MNHEY, CDR2 SVGEGT.

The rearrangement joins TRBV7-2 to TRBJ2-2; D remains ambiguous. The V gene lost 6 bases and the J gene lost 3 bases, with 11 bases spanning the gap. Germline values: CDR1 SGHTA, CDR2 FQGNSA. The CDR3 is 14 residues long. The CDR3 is CASSAGAYTGELFF. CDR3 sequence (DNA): TGTGCCAGCAGTGCAGGAGCGTACACCGGGGAGCTGTTTTTT.

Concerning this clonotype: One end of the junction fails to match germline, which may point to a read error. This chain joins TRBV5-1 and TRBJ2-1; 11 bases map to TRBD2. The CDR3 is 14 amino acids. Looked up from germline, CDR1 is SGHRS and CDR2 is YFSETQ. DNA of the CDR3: TGCGCCAGCATCTTAACTAGCGGGAGCAATGAGCAGTCCTTC. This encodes CASILTSGSNEQSF.

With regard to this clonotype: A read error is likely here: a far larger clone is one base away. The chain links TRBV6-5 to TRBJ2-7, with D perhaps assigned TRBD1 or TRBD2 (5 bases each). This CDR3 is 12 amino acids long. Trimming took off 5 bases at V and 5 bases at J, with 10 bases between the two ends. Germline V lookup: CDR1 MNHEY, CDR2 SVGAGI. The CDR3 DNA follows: TGTGCCAGCAGTCATGGGACGGACGAGCAGTACTTC. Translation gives CASSHGTDEQYF.

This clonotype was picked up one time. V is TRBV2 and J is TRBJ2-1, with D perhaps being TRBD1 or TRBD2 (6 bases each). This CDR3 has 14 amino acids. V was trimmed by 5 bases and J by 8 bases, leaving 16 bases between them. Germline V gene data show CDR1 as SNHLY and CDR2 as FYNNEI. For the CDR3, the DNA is TGTGCCAGCAGTATCACTATCGGGGGCTATGAGCAGTTCTTC. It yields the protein CASSITIGGYEQFF.